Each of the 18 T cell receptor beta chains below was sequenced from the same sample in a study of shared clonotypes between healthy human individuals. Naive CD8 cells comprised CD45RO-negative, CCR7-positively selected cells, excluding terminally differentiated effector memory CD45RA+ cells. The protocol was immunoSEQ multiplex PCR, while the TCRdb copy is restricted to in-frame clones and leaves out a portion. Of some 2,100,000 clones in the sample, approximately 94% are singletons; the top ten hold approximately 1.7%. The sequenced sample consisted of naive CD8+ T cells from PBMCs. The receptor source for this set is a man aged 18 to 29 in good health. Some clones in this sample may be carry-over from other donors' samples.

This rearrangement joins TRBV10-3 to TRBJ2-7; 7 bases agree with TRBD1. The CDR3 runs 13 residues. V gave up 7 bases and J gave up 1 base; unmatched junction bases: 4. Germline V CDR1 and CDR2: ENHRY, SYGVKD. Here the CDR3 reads CAITRDSSYEQYF. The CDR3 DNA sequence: TGTGCCATCACCAGGGACAGTTCCTACGAGCAGTACTTC.

CDR3 in amino acids: CASSVSSGDSYEQYF. For the CDR3, the DNA is TGTGCCAGCAGCGTTAGCTCTGGGGACTCCTACGAGCAGTACTTC. The V and J genes are TRBV9 and TRBJ2-7; D is undetermined. Between the trimmed V and J ends, which lost 2 bases and 0 bases, there was a span of 12 bases. There are 15 residues in the CDR3. CDR1 and CDR2 (germline): SGDLS, YYNGEE.

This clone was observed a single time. CDR3 coding DNA: TGTGCCACCACGAGGGACGCCAGCTCCTACGAGCAGTACTTC. Its protein is CATTRDASSYEQYF. The chain employs TRBV15 and TRBJ2-7; perhaps D is TRBD1 or TRBD2 (5 bases each). This CDR3 has 14 residues. Deletions cut 7 bases from V and 0 bases from J, with 13 bases between. Germline V gives CDR1 LNHNV, CDR2 YYDKDF (reference sequence).

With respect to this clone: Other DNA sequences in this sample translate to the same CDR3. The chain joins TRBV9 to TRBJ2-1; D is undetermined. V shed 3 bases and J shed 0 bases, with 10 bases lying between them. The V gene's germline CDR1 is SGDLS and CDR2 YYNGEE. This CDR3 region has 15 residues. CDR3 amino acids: CASSADLSSYNEQFF. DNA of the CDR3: TGTGCCAGCAGCGCCGACCTGAGCTCCTACAATGAGCAGTTCTTC.

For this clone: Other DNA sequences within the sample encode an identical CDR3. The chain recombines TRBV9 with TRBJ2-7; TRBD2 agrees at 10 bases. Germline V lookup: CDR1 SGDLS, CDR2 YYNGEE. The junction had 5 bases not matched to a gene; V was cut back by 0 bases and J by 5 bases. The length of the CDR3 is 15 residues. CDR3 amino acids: CASSVGSGRAHEQYF. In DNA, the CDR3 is TGTGCCAGCAGCGTAGGAAGCGGGAGGGCCCACGAGCAGTACTTC.

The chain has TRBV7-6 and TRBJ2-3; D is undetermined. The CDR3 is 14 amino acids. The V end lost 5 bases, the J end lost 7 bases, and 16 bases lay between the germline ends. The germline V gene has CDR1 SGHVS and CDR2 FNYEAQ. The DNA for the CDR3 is TGTGCCAGCAGCCTAGGAGTTTCGGTGAATACGCAGTATTTT. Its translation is CASSLGVSVNTQYF.

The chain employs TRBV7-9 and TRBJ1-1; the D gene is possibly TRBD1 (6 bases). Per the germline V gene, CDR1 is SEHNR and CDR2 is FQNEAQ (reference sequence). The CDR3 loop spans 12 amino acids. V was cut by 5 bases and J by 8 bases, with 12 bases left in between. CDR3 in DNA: TGTGCCAGCAGCCCAAATCAGGGGGAAGCTTTCTTT. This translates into CASSPNQGEAFF.

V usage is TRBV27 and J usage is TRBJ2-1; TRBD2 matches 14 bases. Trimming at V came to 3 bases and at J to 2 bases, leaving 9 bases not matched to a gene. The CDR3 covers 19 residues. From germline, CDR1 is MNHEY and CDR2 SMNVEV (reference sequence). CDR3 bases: TGTGCCAGCAGTTTCAGACTAGCGGGAGGGCCGGGCCCCTACAATGAGCAGTTCTTC. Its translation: CASSFRLAGGPGPYNEQFF.

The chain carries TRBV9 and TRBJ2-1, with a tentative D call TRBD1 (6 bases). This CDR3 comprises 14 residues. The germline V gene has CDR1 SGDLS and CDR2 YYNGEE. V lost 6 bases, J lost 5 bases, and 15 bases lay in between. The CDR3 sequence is CASTGQGSDNEQFF. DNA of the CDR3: TGTGCCAGCACGGGACAAGGATCCGACAATGAGCAGTTCTTC.

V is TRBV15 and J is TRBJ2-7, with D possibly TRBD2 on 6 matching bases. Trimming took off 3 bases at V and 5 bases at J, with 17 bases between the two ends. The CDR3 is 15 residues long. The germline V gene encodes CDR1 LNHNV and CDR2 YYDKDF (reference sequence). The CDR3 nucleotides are TGTGCCACCAGCAGCGGTGGAGGGGCTACCCACGAGCAGTACTTC. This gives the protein CATSSGGGATHEQYF. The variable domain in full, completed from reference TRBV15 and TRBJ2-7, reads DAMVIQNPRYQVTQFGKPVTLSCSQTLNHNVMYWYQQKSSQAPKLLFHYYDKDFNNEADTPDNFQSRRPNTSFCFLDIRSPGLGDTAMYLCATSSGGGATHEQYFGPGTRLTVT.

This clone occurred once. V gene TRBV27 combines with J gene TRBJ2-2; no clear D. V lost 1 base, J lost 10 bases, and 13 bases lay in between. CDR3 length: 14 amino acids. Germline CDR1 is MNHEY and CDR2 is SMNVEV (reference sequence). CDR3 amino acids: CASSLLGPEEELFF. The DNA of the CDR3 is TGTGCCAGCAGTTTATTAGGACCTGAAGAGGAGCTGTTTTTT.

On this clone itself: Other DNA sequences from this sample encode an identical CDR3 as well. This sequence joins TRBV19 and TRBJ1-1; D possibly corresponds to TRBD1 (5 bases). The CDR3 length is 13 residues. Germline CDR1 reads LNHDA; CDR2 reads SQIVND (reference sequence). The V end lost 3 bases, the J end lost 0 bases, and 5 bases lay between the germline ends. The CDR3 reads CASSMTVNTEAFF. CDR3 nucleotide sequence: TGTGCCAGTAGTATGACAGTGAACACTGAAGCTTTCTTT.

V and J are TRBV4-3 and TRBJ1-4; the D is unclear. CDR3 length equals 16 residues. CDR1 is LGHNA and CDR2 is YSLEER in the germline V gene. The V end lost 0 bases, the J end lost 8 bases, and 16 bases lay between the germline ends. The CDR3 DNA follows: TGCGCCAGCAGCCAAGATAGGTCTGGTGTCGACGAAAAACTGTTTTTT. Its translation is CASSQDRSGVDEKLFF.

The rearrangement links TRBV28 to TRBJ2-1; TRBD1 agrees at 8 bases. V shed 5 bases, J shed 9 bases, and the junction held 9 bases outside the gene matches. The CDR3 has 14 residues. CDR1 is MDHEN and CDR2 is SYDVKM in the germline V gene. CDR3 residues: CASSPRTGTGEQFF. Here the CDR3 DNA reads TGTGCCAGCAGTCCCCGGACAGGGACGGGTGAGCAGTTCTTC.

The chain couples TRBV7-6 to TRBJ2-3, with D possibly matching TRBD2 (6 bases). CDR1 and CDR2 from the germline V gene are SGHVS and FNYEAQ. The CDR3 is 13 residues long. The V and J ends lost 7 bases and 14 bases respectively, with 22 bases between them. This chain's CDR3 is CASKRGGGREVYF. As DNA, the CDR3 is TGTGCCAGCAAGAGAGGAGGAGGGCGTGAGGTGTATTTT.

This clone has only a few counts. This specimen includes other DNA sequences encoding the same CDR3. The CDR3, as DNA: TGTGCCAGCAGCTACAGGGTTGGGACTGAAGCTTTCTTT. It translates to CASSYRVGTEAFF. The V gene is TRBV6-5, the J gene TRBJ1-1, with D perhaps matching TRBD1 (6 bases). Between the trimmed V and J ends, which lost 6 bases and 5 bases, there was a span of 13 bases. Germline values: CDR1 MNHEY, CDR2 SVGAGI. The CDR3 consists of 13 residues.

The CDR3 DNA sequence: TGTGCCAGCAGGCCCGGGCGGAACACCGGGGAGCTGTTTTTT. It encodes CASRPGRNTGELFF. The V and J genes are TRBV6-4 and TRBJ2-2; no definite D call. Germline V gene lookup returns CDR1 MRHNA and CDR2 SNTAGT. Trimming took 6 bases from V and 1 from J, leaving 9 bases between them. The length of the CDR3 is 14 residues.

CDR3 DNA sequence: TGTGCCAGCAGCCTCGGGACTAGGAAAAACATTCAGTACTTC. Translation: CASSLGTRKNIQYF. The chain recombines TRBV7-2 with TRBJ2-4; 8 bases are a match to TRBD2. This CDR3 has 14 amino acids. V was pared by 5 bases and J by 4 bases, with 4 bases of the junction left unmatched. The germline V gene encodes CDR1 SGHTA and CDR2 FQGNSA.